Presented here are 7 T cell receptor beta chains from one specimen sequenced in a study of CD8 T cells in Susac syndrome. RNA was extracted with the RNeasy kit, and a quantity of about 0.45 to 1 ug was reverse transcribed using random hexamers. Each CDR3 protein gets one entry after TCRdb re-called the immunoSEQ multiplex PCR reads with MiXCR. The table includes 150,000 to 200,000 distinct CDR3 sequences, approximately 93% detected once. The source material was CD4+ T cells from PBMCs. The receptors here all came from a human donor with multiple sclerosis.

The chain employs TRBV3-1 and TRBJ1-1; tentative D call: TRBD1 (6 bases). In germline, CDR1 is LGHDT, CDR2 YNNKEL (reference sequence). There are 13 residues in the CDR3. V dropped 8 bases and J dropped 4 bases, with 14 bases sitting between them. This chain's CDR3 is CASGEGGITEAFF. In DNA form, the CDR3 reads TGTGCCAGCGGCGAGGGGGGAATCACTGAAGCTTTCTTT.

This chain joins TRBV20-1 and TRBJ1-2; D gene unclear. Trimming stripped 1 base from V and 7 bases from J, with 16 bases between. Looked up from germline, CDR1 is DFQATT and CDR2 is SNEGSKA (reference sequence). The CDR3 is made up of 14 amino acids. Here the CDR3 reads CSARVPDPRSGYTF. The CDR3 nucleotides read TGCAGTGCTAGAGTCCCTGATCCCCGCTCTGGCTACACCTTC.

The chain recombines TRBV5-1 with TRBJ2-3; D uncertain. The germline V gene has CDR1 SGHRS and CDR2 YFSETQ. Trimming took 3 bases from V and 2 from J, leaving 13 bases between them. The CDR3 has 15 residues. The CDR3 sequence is CASSSSTFFTDTQYF. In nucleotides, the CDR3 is TGCGCCAGCAGCTCCTCGACATTTTTCACAGATACGCAGTATTTT.

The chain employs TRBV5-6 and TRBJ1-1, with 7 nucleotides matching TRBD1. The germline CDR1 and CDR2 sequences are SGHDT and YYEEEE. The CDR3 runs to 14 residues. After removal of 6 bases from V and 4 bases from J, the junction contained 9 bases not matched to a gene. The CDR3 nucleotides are TGTGCCAGCACGAGACAGGGTTGGAGCACTGAAGCTTTCTTT. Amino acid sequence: CASTRQGWSTEAFF. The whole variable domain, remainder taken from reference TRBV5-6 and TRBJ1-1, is DAGVTQSPTHLIKTRGQQVTLRCSPKSGHDTVSWYQQALGQGPQFIFQYYEEEERQRGNFPDRFSGHQFPNYSSELNVNALLLGDSALYLCASTRQGWSTEAFFGQGTRLTVV.

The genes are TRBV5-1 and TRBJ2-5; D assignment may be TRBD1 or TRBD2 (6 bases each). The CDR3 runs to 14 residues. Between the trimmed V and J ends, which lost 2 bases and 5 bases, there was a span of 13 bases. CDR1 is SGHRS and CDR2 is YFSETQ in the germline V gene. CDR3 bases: TGCGCCAGCAGCTTCCTAGGGGGGACGGAGACCCAGTACTTC. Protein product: CASSFLGGTETQYF.

Here the CDR3 reads CSARSRVTQPQHF. The CDR3, as DNA: TGCAGTGCTAGATCCAGGGTAACTCAGCCCCAGCATTTT. The chain links TRBV20-1 to TRBJ1-5; possibly TRBD1 for D (5 bases). The V end was cut by 2 bases, the J end by 6 bases, with 11 bases between. Germline CDR1 is DFQATT and CDR2 is SNEGSKA (reference sequence). The length of the CDR3 is 13 residues.

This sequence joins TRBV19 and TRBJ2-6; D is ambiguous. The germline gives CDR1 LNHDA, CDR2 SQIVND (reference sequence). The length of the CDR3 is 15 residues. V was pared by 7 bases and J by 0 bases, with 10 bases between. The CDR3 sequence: CASMAVSSGANVLTF. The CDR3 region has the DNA TGTGCCAGTATGGCAGTTTCCTCTGGGGCCAACGTCCTGACTTTC.